The sequence of this T cell receptor beta chain was determined in a study of early T cells in non-severe SARS-CoV-2 infection. Study-wide background: The authors sequenced bulk RNA from unsorted whole blood, leaving chains unpaired.

This clonotype has at least ten counts. Its target is not known. Trimming pared 0 bases from V and 7 bases from J, leaving 6 bases between. CDR1 and CDR2 (germline): GTSNPN, SVGIG (reference sequence). The CDR3 is 11 residues long. The protocol attached unique molecular identifiers to individual cDNA molecules. MiXCR was run by TCRdb on the 5' RACE reads, yielding one entry per CDR3 protein. Altogether around 26,000 distinct CDR3 sequences are present, less than 6.5% being singletons, with the ten largest covering 4%. Findings and limits, study-wide: Matching with VDJdb favored anti-spike CD8 responses (missing private and CD4 specificities).

The clonotype comes from an adult who was a healthcare worker with PCR-confirmed SARS-CoV-2 infection or an uninfected control (not recorded which). What was sequenced was whole blood. The J gene is TRBJ1-2, the V gene TRBV30, with D possibly matching TRBD1 (6 bases). The CDR3 here is CAWSVQGGYTF. The CDR3 DNA reads as TGTGCCTGGAGTGTACAGGGTGGCTACACCTTC.